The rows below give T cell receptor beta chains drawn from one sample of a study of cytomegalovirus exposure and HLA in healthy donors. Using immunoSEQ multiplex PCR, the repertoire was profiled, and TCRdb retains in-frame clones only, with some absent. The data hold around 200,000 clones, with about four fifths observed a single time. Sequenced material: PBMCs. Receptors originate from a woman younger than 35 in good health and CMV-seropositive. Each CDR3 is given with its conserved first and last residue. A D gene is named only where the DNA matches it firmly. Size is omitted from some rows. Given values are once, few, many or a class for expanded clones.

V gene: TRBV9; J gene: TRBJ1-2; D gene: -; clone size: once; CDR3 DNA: TGTGCCAGCAGCGTAGGGTCAAGTAGAGAGTCTGGCTACACCTTC; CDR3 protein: CASSVGSSRESGYTF
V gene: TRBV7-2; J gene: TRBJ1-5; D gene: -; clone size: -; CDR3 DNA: TGTGCCAGCAGCTTATTTAAGGGAGGCAATCAGCCCCAGCATTTT; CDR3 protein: CASSLFKGGNQPQHF
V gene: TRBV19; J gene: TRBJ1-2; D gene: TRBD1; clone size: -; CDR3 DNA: TGTGCCAGTAGTCGAACCGGGACAGCCGCTATGGGCTACACCTTC; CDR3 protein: CASSRTGTAAMGYTF
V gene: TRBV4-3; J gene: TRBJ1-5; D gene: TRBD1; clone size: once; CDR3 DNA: TGCGCCAGCAGCCAAGGGACAGGCCTCAATCAGCCCCAGCATTTT; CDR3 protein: CASSQGTGLNQPQHF
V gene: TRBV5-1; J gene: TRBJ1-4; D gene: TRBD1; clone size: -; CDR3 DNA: TGCGCCAGCAGCCCCGGACAGGGCGGGGGTGAAAAACTGTTTTTT; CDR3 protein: CASSPGQGGGEKLFF
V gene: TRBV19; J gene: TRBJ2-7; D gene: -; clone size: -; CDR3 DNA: TGTGCCAGTAGTATAAGACCGCGGTACGAGCAGTACTTC; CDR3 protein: CASSIRPRYEQYF
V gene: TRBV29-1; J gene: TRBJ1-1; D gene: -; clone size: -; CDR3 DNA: TGCAGCGCCCGAAGAGAGGGTTACACTGAAGCTTTCTTT; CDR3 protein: CSARREGYTEAFF
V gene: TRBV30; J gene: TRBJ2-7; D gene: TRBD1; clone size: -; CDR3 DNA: TGTGCCTGGAACCCACCCGGGACAGGGACTTGTGACGAGCAGTACTTC; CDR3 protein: CAWNPPGTGTCDEQYF
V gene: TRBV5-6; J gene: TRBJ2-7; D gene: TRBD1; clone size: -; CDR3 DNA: TGTGCCAGCAGCGCGGGACAGGGGGCTTCCTACGAGCAGTACTTC; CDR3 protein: CASSAGQGASYEQYF
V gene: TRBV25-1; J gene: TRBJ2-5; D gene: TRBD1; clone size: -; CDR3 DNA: TGTGCCAGCACTCGACTCCGGCCGGGACAGGGAGGGGAGACCCAGTACTTC; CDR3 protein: CASTRLRPGQGGETQYF
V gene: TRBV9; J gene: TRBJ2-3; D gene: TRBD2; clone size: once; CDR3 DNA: TGTGCCAGCAGCGTAACAGGGGGACTAGCGTATAGCACAGATACGCAGTATTTT; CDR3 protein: CASSVTGGLAYSTDTQYF
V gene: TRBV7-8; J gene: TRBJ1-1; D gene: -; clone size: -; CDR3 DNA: TGTGCCAGCAGCTTTGGGATCCGGGGTGCTGAAGCTTTCTTT; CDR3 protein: CASSFGIRGAEAFF
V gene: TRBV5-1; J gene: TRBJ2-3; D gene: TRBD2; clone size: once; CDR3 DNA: TGCGCCAGCAGCGGGCGGGGAGGGCGCACAGATACGCAGTATTTT; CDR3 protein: CASSGRGGRTDTQYF
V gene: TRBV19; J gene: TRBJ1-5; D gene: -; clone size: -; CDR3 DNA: TGTGCCAGTACGAGACAGCGCAATCAGCCCCAGCATTTT; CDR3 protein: CASTRQRNQPQHF
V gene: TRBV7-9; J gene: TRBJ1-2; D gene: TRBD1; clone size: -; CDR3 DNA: TGTGCCAGCAGCCCCACCGGGACAGGGCTATATGGCTACACCTTC; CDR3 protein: CASSPTGTGLYGYTF
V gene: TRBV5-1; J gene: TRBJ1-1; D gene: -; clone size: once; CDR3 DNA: TGCGCCAGCAGCCTGGACAGAGCGAACACTGAAGCTTTCTTT; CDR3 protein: CASSLDRANTEAFF
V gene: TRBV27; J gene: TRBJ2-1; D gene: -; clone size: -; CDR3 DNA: TGTGCCAGCAGTTTACCGGGAACCGAGCAGTTCTTC; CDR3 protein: CASSLPGTEQFF
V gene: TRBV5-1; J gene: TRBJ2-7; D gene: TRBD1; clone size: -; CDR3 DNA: TGCGCCAGCAGCTTGGAGGGGGCCCCCTACGAGCAGTACTTC; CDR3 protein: CASSLEGAPYEQYF
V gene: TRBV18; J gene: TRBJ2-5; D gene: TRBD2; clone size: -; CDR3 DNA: TGTGCCAGCTCACTACTACGCGGGGGGGCCCTGGAGACCCAGTACTTC; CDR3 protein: CASSLLRGGALETQYF
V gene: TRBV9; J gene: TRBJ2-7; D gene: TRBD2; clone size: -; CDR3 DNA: TGTGCCAGCAGCGTAGCTAGCGGGCGCTCCTACGAGCAGTACTTC; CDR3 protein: CASSVASGRSYEQYF
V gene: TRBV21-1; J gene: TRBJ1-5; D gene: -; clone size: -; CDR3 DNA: TGTGCCAGCAGATTGGTGGGCAGGGTCCATCAGCCCCAGCATTTT; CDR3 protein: CASRLVGRVHQPQHF
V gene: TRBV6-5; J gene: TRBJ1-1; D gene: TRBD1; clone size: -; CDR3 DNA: TGTGCCAGCAGTTACGGGACAGGCATGAACACTGAAGCTTTCTTT; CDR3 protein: CASSYGTGMNTEAFF
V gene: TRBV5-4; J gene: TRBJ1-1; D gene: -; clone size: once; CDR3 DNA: TGTGCCAGCAGCCAGGAGGTCATGAACACTGAAGCTTTCTTT; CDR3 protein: CASSQEVMNTEAFF
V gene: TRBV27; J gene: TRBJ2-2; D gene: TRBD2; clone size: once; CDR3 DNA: TGTGCCAGCAGGGGACTAGCGGGGGGGCCCACCGGGGAGCTGTTTTTT; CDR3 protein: CASRGLAGGPTGELFF
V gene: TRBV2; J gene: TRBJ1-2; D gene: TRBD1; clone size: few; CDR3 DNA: TGTGCCAGTCCTGCCGGGACAGGACATGGCTACACCTTC; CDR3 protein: CASPAGTGHGYTF
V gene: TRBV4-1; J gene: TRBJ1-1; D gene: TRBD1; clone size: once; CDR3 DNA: TGCGCCAGCAGCCTGACAGGGAGTCAAGCCGAAGCTTTCTTT; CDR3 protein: CASSLTGSQAEAFF
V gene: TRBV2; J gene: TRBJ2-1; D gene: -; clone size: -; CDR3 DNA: TGTGCCAGCAGGCAGGAACAGGGCATCACCTACAATGAGCAGTTCTTC; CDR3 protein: CASRQEQGITYNEQFF
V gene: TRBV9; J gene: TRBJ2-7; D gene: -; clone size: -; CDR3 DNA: TGTGCCAGCAGTCCGGGTTACGAGCAGTACTTC; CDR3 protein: CASSPGYEQYF
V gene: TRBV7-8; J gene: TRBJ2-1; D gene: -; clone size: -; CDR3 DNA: TGTGCCAGCAGCTTAGGCGGTAGAAGCTCCTACAATGAGCAGTTCTTC; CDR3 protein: CASSLGGRSSYNEQFF
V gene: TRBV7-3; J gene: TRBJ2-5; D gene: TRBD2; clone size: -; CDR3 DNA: TGTGCCAGCAGCGGGGACGGGGAGGGGACCCAGTACTTC; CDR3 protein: CASSGDGEGTQYF
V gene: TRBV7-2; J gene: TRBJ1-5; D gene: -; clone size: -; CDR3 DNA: TGTGCCAGCAGCTTGGAGGGCCGGCAGCCCCAGCATTTT; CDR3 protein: CASSLEGRQPQHF
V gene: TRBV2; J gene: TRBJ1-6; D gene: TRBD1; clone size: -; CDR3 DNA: TGTGCCAGCAGTGAAGGACAGGGGACGCGGTCACCCCTCCACTTT; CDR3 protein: CASSEGQGTRSPLHF
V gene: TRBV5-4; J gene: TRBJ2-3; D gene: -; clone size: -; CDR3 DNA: TGTGCCAGCAGCGCCCGAGGCACAGATACGCAGTATTTT; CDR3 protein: CASSARGTDTQYF
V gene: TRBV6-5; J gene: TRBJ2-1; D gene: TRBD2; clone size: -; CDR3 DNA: TGTGCCAGCACTTTCGGGGGGTCCTACAATGAGCAGTTCTTC; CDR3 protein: CASTFGGSYNEQFF
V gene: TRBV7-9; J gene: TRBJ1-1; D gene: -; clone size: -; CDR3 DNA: TGTGCCAGCAGCTTACCCGCAGTGCCGTATGTGCTCTTT; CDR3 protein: CASSLPAVPYVLF
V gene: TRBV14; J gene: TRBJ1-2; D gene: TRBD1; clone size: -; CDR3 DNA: TGTGCCAGCAGCCTACCGGGGACAGACTATGGCTACACCTTC; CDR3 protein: CASSLPGTDYGYTF
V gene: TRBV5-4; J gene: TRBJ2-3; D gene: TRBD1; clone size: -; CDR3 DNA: TGTGCCAGCAGCACCGGGACAGGGCCAGATACGCAGTATTTT; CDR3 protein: CASSTGTGPDTQYF
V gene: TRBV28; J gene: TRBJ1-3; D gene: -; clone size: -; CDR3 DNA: TGTGCCAGCAGTCCTCTTCTAATAACAGGGTCATCCCCCGACGACACCATATATTTT; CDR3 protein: CASSPLLITGSSPDDTIYF
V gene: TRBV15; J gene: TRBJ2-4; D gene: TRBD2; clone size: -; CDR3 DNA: TGTGCCACCAGCAGCGAGCGGGGTGGGAGGTACATTCAGTACTTC; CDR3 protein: CATSSERGGRYIQYF
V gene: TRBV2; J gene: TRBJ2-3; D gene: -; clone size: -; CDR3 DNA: TGTGCCAGCAGGAGGTCGGGGACTCCCACAGATACGCAGTATTTT; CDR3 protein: CASRRSGTPTDTQYF
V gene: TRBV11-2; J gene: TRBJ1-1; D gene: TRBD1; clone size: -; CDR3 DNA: TGTGCCAGCAGCTCCTGGGACAGGGGGTGGGTAGCTTTCTTT; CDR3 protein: CASSSWDRGWVAFF
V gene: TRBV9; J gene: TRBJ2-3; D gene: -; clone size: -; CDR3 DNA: TGTGCCAGCAGCGTAGGCAGGGGAGCCACAGATACGCAGTATTTT; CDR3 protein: CASSVGRGATDTQYF
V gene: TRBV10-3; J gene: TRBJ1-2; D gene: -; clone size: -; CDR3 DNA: TGTGCCATCCGAGGGGAGGGTGCTAACTATGGCTACACCTTC; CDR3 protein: CAIRGEGANYGYTF
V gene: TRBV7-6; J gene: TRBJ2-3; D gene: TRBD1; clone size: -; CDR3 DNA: TGTGCCAGCAGCTCGGGACGCAGGGGGCTTACGACAGATACGCAGTATTTT; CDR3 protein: CASSSGRRGLTTDTQYF
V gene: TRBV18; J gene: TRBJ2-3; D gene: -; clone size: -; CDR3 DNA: TGTGCCAGCTCCCTGGATCCAGGGAAACATACGCAGTATTTT; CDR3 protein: CASSLDPGKHTQYF
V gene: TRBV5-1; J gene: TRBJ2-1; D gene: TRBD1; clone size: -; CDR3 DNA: TGCGCCAGCAGCTCGGACAGGCCCTCCTACAATGAGCAGTTCTTC; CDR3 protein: CASSSDRPSYNEQFF